This T cell receptor (beta chain) was sequenced for a study of metastatic and nonmetastatic thyroid tumors. About the study: Repertoires from malignant and benign thyroid patients were compared across blood and tumor or nodule tissue. Study results and limitations: Patients with malignant thyroid tumors reportedly had significantly higher TCR beta diversity than those with benign nodules, in blood and tumor.

The germline V gene encodes CDR1 MNHNS and CDR2 SASEGT. This CDR3 contains 14 residues. Trimming removed 6 bases from V and 5 bases from J, with 14 bases in between. There were no patients who had received any treatment before thyroid surgery. In the original processing: For papillary thyroid cancer, a distant-metastasis classifier was constructed from CDR3 differences observed across clinicopathological groups. TCRdb re-called clones via MiXCR from the PCR reads. TCRdb assigned the V and J calls; the authors' analysis was not used. The table records about 14,000 clones, approximately 30% of them present only once. Turning to this clone: The antigen is not known.

Sequencing input: tumor tissue. The TCR comes from a female donor with papillary thyroid cancer or a benign thyroid nodule (not recorded which). Some clones in this sample may be carry-over from other donors' samples. The chain has TRBV6-1 and TRBJ1-5, with D tentatively TRBD1 (5 bases). The CDR3 DNA follows: TGTGCCAGCAGGACCCGGGGCAGCCATCAGCCCCAGCATTTT. Protein sequence: CASRTRGSHQPQHF.